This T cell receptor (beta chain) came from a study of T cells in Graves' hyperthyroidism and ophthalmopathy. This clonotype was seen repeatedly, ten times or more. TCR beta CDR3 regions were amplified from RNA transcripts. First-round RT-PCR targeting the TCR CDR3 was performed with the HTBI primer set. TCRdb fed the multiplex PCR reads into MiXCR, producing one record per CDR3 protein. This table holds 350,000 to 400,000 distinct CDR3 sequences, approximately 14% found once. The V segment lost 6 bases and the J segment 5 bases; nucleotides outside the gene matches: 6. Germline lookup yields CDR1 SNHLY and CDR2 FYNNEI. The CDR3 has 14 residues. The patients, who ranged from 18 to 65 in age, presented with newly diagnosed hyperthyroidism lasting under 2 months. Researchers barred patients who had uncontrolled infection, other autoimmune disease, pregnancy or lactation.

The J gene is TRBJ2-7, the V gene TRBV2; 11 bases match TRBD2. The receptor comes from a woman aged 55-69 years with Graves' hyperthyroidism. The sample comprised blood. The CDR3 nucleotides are TGTGCCAGCAGCAAAATAGCGGGAGGGCACGAGCAGTACTTC. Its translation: CASSKIAGGHEQYF.